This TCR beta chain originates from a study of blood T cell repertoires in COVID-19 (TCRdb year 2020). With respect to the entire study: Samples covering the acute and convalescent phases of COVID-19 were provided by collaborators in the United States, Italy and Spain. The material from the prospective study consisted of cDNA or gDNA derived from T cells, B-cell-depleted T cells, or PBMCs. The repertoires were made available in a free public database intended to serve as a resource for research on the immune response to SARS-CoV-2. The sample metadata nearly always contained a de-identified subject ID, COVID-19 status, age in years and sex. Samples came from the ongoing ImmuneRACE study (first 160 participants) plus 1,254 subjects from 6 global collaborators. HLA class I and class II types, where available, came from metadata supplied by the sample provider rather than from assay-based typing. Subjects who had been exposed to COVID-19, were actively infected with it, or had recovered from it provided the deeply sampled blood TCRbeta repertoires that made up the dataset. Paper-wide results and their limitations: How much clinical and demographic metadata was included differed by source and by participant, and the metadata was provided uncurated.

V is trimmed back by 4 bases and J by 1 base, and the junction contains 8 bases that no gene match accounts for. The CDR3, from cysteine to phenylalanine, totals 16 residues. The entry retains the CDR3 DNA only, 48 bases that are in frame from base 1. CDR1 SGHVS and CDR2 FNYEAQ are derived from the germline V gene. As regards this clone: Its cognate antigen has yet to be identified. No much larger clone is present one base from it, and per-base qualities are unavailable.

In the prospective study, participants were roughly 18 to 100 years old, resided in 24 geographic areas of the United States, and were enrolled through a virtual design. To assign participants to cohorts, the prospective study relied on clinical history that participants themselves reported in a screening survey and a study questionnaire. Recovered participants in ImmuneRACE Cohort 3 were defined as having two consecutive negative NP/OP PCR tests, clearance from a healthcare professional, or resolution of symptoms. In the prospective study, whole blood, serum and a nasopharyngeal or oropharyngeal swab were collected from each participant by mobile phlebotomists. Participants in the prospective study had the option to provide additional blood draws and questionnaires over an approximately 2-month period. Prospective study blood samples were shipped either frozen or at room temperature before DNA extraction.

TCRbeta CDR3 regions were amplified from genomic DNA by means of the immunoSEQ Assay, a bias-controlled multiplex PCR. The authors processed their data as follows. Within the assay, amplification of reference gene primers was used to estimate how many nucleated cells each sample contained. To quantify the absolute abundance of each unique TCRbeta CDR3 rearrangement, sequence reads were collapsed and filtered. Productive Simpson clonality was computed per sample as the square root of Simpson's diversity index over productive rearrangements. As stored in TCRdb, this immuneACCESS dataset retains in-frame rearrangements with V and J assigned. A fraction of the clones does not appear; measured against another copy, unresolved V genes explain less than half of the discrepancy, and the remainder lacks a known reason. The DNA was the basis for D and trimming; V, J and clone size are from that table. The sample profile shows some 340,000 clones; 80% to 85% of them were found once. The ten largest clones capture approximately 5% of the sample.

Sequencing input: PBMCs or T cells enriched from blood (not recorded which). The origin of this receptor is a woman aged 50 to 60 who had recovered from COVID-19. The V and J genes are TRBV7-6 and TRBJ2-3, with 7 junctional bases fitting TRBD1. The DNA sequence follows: TGTGCCAGCAGCTCCCCGGAAGGGGGCCGCACAGATACGCAGTATTTT. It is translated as CASSSPEGGRTDTQYF.